A single sample is the source of the 12 T cell receptor beta chains below, sequenced in a study of shared clonotypes between healthy human individuals. Sequencing used immunoSEQ multiplex PCR; TCRdb keeps in-frame clones, though not all of them. There are fewer than 700,000 clones in the sample; around 76% occur only once, and 12% lies in the top ten. The sample taken for sequencing was PBMCs. Receptor source: a woman aged 40 to 55 in good health. Some clones in this sample may be carry-over from other donors' samples.

In its sample, this clone was seen a few times. This chain uses TRBV6-1 with TRBJ1-1; D not resolved. V dropped 6 bases and J dropped 4 bases, with 9 bases sitting between them. The V gene's germline CDR1 is MNHNS and CDR2 SASEGT. The CDR3 runs to 12 residues. The CDR3: CASSQWVTEAFF. The DNA for the CDR3 is TGTGCCAGCAGCCAGTGGGTCACTGAAGCTTTCTTT.

This clone is medium-sized within its sample. Different DNA sequences within this sample yield the same CDR3. V usage is TRBV5-1 and J usage is TRBJ1-1; D gene unclear. Germline V gene sequence: CDR1 SGHRS, CDR2 YFSETQ. V lost 5 bases and J lost 6, with 8 bases in between. The CDR3 spans 11 residues. CDR3 bases: TGCGCCAGCAGGGATTATTCTGAAGCTTTCTTT. This encodes CASRDYSEAFF.

The chain joins TRBV7-9 to TRBJ1-4; D is unclear. Germline CDR1 SEHNR, CDR2 FQNEAQ (reference sequence). Deletions cut 1 base from V and 0 bases from J, with 9 bases between. The length of the CDR3 is 16 residues. The CDR3 here is CASSLGHMATNEKLFF. CDR3 DNA: TGTGCCAGCAGCTTAGGACACATGGCAACTAATGAAAAACTGTTTTTT.

Only one count was recorded for this clone. The chain employs TRBV10-3 and TRBJ2-1; a possible D gene is TRBD2 (6 bases). In germline, CDR1 is ENHRY, CDR2 SYGVKD. V dropped 7 bases and J dropped 0 bases, with 13 bases sitting between them. CDR3 size: 15 residues. CDR3 in amino acids: CAINPHGGSYNEQFF. Written as DNA, the CDR3 is TGTGCCATCAACCCACACGGGGGCTCCTACAATGAGCAGTTCTTC.

The rearrangement joins TRBV29-1 to TRBJ1-1; D unclear. Trimming shortened V by 4 bases and J by 0 bases, and 9 bases separated the two germline ends. Germline CDR1 and CDR2: SQVTM and ANQGSEA. The CDR3 length is 13 residues. The CDR3 here is CSVAEVLNTEAFF. CDR3 sequence (DNA): TGCAGCGTTGCGGAGGTATTGAACACTGAAGCTTTCTTT.

As to this clone: This CDR3 is also generated by other DNA sequences in the sample. The chain couples TRBV7-2 to TRBJ2-3, with TRBD2 identical over 9 bases. The CDR3 is 15 residues long. Germline-derived CDR1 and CDR2 are SGHTA and FQGNSA. The junction had 4 bases not matched to a gene; V was cut back by 5 bases and J by 1 base. The CDR3 is CASSPRLAGTDTQYF. The CDR3 region has the DNA TGTGCCAGCAGCCCCAGACTAGCGGGCACAGATACGCAGTATTTT.

The CDR3 reads CASSQLLAGDNNEQFF. For the CDR3, the DNA is TGTGCCAGCAGCCAACTCCTAGCGGGAGATAACAATGAGCAGTTCTTC. V usage is TRBV4-2 and J usage is TRBJ2-1; 10 bases map to TRBD2. The V and J ends lost 2 bases and 5 bases, in that order; junction bases with no gene match: 6. Germline V CDR1 and CDR2: LGHNA, YNFKEQ. CDR3 length equals 16 residues.

This rearrangement joins TRBV6-6 to TRBJ2-1; TRBD2 aligns across 11 bases. This CDR3 is 14 amino acids long. The trim removed 0 bases at V and 15 bases at J, leaving 7 bases unmatched. From germline, CDR1 is MNHNY and CDR2 SVGAGI (reference sequence). The CDR3, as DNA: TGTGCCAGCAGTTACTCGCAACTAGCGGGAGTTTTGTTCTTC. It yields the protein CASSYSQLAGVLFF.

The gene calls are TRBV7-9 and TRBJ1-4; D gene ambiguous. The ends were cut back, 2 bases at V and 8 bases at J, with 3 bases in the middle. The germline CDR1 and CDR2 sequences are SEHNR and FQNEAQ (reference sequence). The CDR3 sequence is 11 residues long. The CDR3 here is CASSLSEKLFF. CDR3 DNA: TGTGCCAGCAGCTTATCAGAAAAACTGTTTTTT.

This sequence joins TRBV5-6 and TRBJ1-6, with D hard to call. The CDR3 is 15 amino acids. Trimming took off 0 bases at V and 6 bases at J, with 10 bases between the two ends. Germline CDR1 reads SGHDT; CDR2 reads YYEEEE. The chain's CDR3 is CASSLASAINSPLHF. As DNA, the CDR3 is TGTGCCAGCAGCTTGGCCTCGGCGATTAATTCACCCCTCCACTTT.

This clone appeared a single time. V is TRBV5-1 and J is TRBJ2-1; D may be TRBD2 (6 bases). The CDR3 is made up of 14 amino acids. CDR1 is SGHRS and CDR2 is YFSETQ in the germline V gene. V lost 3 bases and J lost 7, with 14 bases in between. CDR3 DNA sequence: TGCGCCAGCAGCTCGGGAGAGCTAGGGAATGAGCAGTTCTTC. Translation: CASSSGELGNEQFF.

This clone was counted a few times. The chain uses TRBV4-3 and TRBJ2-7; 8 bases fit TRBD2. The germline V gene encodes CDR1 LGHNA and CDR2 YSLEER. Unmatched junction bases numbered 4, after V lost 0 bases and J lost 0 bases. The CDR3 has 16 residues. In DNA, the CDR3 is TGCGCCAGCAGCCAAGATTGGGGGACTAGCTCCTACGAGCAGTACTTC. Its protein is CASSQDWGTSSYEQYF.